This passage covers 11 T cell receptor beta chains from one sample sequenced in a study of shared clonotypes between healthy human individuals. Clones were sequenced by immunoSEQ multiplex PCR, and TCRdb holds only the in-frame ones, with some missing. The sample has about 460,000 clones, approximately 77% seen once. Material: PBMCs. The receptors come from a middle-aged woman in good health. Some clones in this sample may be carry-over from other donors' samples.

This clone occurred once. The chain joins TRBV2 to TRBJ2-3; the match to TRBD2 covers 8 bases. CDR3 size: 15 residues. The germline CDR1 and CDR2 sequences are SNHLY and FYNNEI. The V gene end was trimmed by 7 bases and the J gene end by 4 bases; junction bases not matched to a gene: 10. The CDR3: CASTSYPGRADTQYF. The CDR3 DNA is TGTGCCAGCACCTCGTATCCCGGGAGGGCAGATACGCAGTATTTT.

This clone was counted between two and nine times. A read error is the likely source, as a far larger clone sits one nucleotide away. The rearrangement joins TRBV30 to TRBJ2-5; D gene ambiguous. The CDR3 consists of 13 residues. Germline lookup yields CDR1 GTSNPN and CDR2 SVGIG (reference sequence). The CDR3 sequence is CTWSHGSRETQYF. For the CDR3, the DNA is TGTACCTGGAGTCACGGCAGTCGGGAGACCCAGTACTTC. The entire variable domain, with the rest obtained from reference TRBV30 and TRBJ2-5, is as follows: SQTIHQWPATLVQPVGSPLSLECTVEGTSNPNLYWYRQAAGRGLQLLFYSVGIGQISSEVPQNLSASRPQDRQFILSSKKLLLSDSGFYLCTWSHGSRETQYFGPGTRLLVL.

The rearrangement joins TRBV19 to TRBJ2-2; TRBD1 is a possible D gene (6 bases). The V gene lost 7 bases and the J gene lost 1 base, with 16 bases spanning the gap. Germline V gives CDR1 LNHDA, CDR2 SQIVND (reference sequence). The CDR3 totals 16 residues. Written as DNA, the CDR3 is TGTGCCAGTATAAAAACACGGGACAAGAACACCGGGGAGCTGTTTTTT. Amino acids: CASIKTRDKNTGELFF.

The CDR3 sequence is CASSVADRAYGYTF. The CDR3 nucleotides are TGTGCCAGCAGCGTAGCCGACAGGGCCTATGGCTACACCTTC. The chain combines TRBV9 with TRBJ1-2, with 7 positions matching TRBD1. The CDR3 sequence is 14 residues long. Losses at the gene ends were 0 bases for V and 4 bases for J; bases not matched to a gene: 3. From germline, CDR1 is SGDLS and CDR2 YYNGEE.

The rearrangement joins TRBV28 to TRBJ1-3; D is unresolved. With 3 bases removed from V and 0 bases from J, the gap between germline ends came to 3 bases. CDR1 and CDR2 (germline): MDHEN, SYDVKM. The CDR3 spans 13 residues. In nucleotides, the CDR3 is TGTGCCAGCAGTTTGCCCTCTGGAAACACCATATATTTT. Residues: CASSLPSGNTIYF.

The chain is built from TRBV6-5 and TRBJ2-7, with TRBD1 matching over 8 bases. J lost 5 bases, V lost 2 bases, and 11 bases had no gene match. This CDR3 is 16 amino acids long. Per germline, CDR1 MNHEY and CDR2 SVGAGI. CDR3 DNA: TGTGCCAGCAGTTACATCGTTCGGGACAGGTGCGACGAGCAGTACTTC. This gives the protein CASSYIVRDRCDEQYF.

This clone appeared a few times. This chain links TRBV28 with TRBJ1-2, with D possibly matching TRBD1 (6 bases). Looked up from germline, CDR1 is MDHEN and CDR2 is SYDVKM. The CDR3 length is 14 residues. The germline V and J ends were trimmed by 7 bases and 12 bases, with 24 bases remaining between them. For the CDR3, the DNA is TGTGCCAGCACCACCAACGGGGGGGCGCAAGGCAACACCTTC. Translation gives CASTTNGGAQGNTF.

The V and J genes are TRBV19 and TRBJ2-3, with 9 bases that match TRBD1. Germline V gives CDR1 LNHDA, CDR2 SQIVND (reference sequence). Germline trimming cut 5 bases from V and 0 bases from J; bases unmatched to any gene: 9. This CDR3 has 17 residues. The CDR3 loop reads CASSQTQGARSTDTQYF. CDR3 nucleotide sequence: TGTGCCAGTAGTCAAACACAGGGGGCGCGGAGCACAGATACGCAGTATTTT.

V gene TRBV27 combines with J gene TRBJ2-1; the D is unclear. Germline V gene lookup returns CDR1 MNHEY and CDR2 SMNVEV (reference sequence). V was cut by 5 bases and J by 4 bases, with 9 bases left in between. This CDR3 contains 13 residues. CDR3 bases: TGTGCCAGCAGTACCACAAGATACAATGAGCAGTTCTTC. Translating gives CASSTTRYNEQFF.

The rearrangement links TRBV29-1 to TRBJ2-7; 7 bases match TRBD1. Germline V gene lookup returns CDR1 SQVTM and CDR2 ANQGSEA. V was clipped by 3 bases and J by 5 bases; unmatched bases: 7. This CDR3 has 13 residues. The CDR3 DNA is TGCAGCGTTGAGGGGGACAGTTCGGACGAGCAGTACTTC. This encodes CSVEGDSSDEQYF.

The V and J genes are TRBV6-5 and TRBJ2-5; the match to TRBD1 covers 9 bases. V was clipped by 4 bases and J by 4 bases; unmatched bases: 10. The length of the CDR3 is 16 residues. The germline CDR1 and CDR2 sequences are MNHEY and SVGAGI. CDR3 residues: CASSFTPGTGRETQYF. The CDR3 nucleotides are TGTGCCAGCAGTTTCACTCCGGGGACAGGGCGAGAGACCCAGTACTTC.